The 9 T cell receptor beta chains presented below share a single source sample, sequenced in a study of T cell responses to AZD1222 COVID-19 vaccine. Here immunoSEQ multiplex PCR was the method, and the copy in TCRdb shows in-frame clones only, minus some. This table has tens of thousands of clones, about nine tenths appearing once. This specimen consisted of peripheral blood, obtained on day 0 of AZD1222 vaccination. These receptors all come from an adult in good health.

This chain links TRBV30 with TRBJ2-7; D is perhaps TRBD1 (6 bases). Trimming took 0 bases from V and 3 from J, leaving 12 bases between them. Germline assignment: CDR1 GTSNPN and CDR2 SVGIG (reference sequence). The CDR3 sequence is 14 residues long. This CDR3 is CAWSVGTQRYEQYF. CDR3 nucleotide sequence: TGTGCCTGGAGTGTAGGGACACAGCGCTACGAGCAGTACTTC.

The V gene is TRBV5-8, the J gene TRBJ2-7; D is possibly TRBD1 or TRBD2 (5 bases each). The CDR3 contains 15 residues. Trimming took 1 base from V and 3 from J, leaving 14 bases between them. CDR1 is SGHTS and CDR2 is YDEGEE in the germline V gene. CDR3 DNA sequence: TGTGCCAGCAGCTTGAGGGGCGGAGGAGGCTACGAGCAGTACTTC. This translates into CASSLRGGGGYEQYF.

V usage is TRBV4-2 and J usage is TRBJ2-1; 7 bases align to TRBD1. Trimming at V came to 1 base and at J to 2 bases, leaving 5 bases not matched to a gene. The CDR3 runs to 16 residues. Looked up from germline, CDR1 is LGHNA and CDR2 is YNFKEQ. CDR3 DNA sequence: TGTGCCAGCAGCCAAGCTACAGGGGTCCCCTACAATGAGCAGTTCTTC. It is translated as CASSQATGVPYNEQFF.

CDR3 residues: CASSLRLTANYGYTF. CDR3 in DNA: TGTGCCAGCAGCTTACGTCTGACAGCTAACTATGGCTACACCTTC. This chain connects TRBV7-2 to TRBJ1-2, with a tentative D call TRBD1 (5 bases). Germline lookup yields CDR1 SGHTA and CDR2 FQGNSA. The length of the CDR3 is 15 residues. V dropped 2 bases and J dropped 0 bases, with 10 bases sitting between them.

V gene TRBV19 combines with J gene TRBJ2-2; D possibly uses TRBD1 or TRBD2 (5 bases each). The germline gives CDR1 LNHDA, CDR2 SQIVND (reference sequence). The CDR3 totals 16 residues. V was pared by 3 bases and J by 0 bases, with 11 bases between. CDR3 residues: CASSMPRGPNTGELFF. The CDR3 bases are TGTGCCAGTAGTATGCCGAGGGGCCCGAACACCGGGGAGCTGTTTTTT. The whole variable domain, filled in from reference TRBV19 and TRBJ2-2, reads DGGITQSPKYLFRKEGQNVTLSCEQNLNHDAMYWYRQDPGQGLRLIYYSQIVNDFQKGDIAEGYSVSREKKESFPLTVTSAQKNPTAFYLCASSMPRGPNTGELFFGEGSRLTVL.

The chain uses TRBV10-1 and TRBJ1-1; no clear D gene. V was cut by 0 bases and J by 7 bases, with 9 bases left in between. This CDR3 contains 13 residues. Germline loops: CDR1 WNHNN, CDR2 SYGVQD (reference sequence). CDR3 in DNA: TGCGCCAGCAGTGAGTCGTCGGCTGGTGAAGCTTTCTTT. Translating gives CASSESSAGEAFF.

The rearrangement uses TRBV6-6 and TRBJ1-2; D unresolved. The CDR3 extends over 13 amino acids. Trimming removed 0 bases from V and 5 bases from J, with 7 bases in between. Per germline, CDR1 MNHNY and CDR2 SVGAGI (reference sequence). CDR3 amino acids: CASSYSTPYGYTF. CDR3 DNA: TGTGCCAGCAGTTACTCGACTCCATATGGCTACACCTTC.

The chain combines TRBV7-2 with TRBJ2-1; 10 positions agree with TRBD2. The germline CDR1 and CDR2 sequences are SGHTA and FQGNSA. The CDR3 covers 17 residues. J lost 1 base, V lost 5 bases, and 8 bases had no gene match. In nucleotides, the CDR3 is TGTGCCAGCAGCCCTCGGCCTAGCGGGAGTTCCTACAATGAGCAGTTCTTC. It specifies CASSPRPSGSSYNEQFF.

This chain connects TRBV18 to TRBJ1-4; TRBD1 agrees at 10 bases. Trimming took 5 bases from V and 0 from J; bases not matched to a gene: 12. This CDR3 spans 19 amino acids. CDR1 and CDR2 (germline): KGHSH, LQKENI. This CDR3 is CASSSNFPGQGTTNEKLFF. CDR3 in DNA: TGTGCCAGCTCAAGCAACTTTCCGGGACAGGGGACAACTAATGAAAAACTGTTTTTT.